This note documents a single TCR beta chain sequence. Antigen specificity is unknown. Unique molecular identifiers were incorporated when the TCRbeta library was constructed. TCRdb reprocessed the PCR reads via MiXCR and lists one record per CDR3 protein. The sample has hundreds of thousands of distinct CDR3 sequences, under 15% seen once; the top ten hold approximately 0.8%. The CDR3 is 15 residues long. With V trimmed by 9 bases and J by 8 bases, 14 bases remained unmatched. Germline V gene sequence: CDR1 SGHDT, CDR2 YYEEEE. The data were obtained in a study of T-cell reconstitution after alpha-beta-depleted transplantation in children. Study observations and caveats: Alpha-beta T cells about two months after transplant reportedly derived from several hundred expanded graft clones.

Sequences were derived from PBMCs, sampled before TCRalphabeta/CD19-depleted stem cell transplant. This TCR was recovered from a girl aged 2 to 9 with congenital amegakaryocytic thrombocytopenia, due to receive a stem cell transplant. The genes are TRBV5-6 and TRBJ2-1; TRBD2 matches 10 bases. The CDR3: CAIGLAVAGGHEQFF. The CDR3 nucleotides are TGTGCCATCGGCTTGGCGGTAGCGGGAGGACATGAGCAGTTCTTC.